What follows describes a single T cell receptor beta chain. No cognate antigen has been identified for it. No base quality values were provided; no much bigger clone lies one nucleotide off. Donors formed part of the validation cohort, which comprised over a hundred subjects and was distinct from the first cohort of several hundred subjects. The data derive from a study of cytomegalovirus exposure and HLA in healthy donors (dated by TCRdb to between 2016 and 2019). Looking at the study overall: The roughly 670 repertoires of the first cohort and the 120 validation repertoires were produced on the same platform, according to a later analysis. The study combined high-throughput TCR immunosequencing, statistical association of individual TCRs with disease status, and machine learning to predict cytomegalovirus infection status. In addition to the first cohort of several hundred subjects, a separate validation cohort of approximately 110 different subjects was used. The study was designed to test whether signatures of past pathogen exposure could be identified by cataloging public T cell receptors. The full study reports these points: The authors suggested that the approach could potentially be extended to other disease states and immunological phenotypes. In vitro tests confirmed that a few of the cytomegalovirus-associated TCR beta chains recognize cytomegalovirus antigens. The study listed 164 TCR beta chains as associated with cytomegalovirus. The classifier was reported to diagnose cytomegalovirus status with high specificity and sensitivity in both the original cohort and the validation cohort. Subsequent analysis determined that TCRs grouped into clusters in the first cohort also showed a tendency toward co-occurrence across the 120 validation repertoires, and about 94% of cluster scores exceeded 0. A later analysis had no HLA typing for the validation cohort, so co-occurrence there was scored across all 130 or so repertoires. Most TCR sequences were observed very rarely across donors, whereas some public TCRs were present in many individuals.

The germline V gene (reference sequence) specifies SGHNT as CDR1 and YYREEE as CDR2. Counted from cysteine to phenylalanine, this CDR3 has 16 amino acids. The sequence is cut down to CDR3 DNA, 48 bases in frame from base 1. Compared with germline, V lacks 0 bases and J lacks 7 bases; bases without a gene match: 9. The receptor library was made with the immunoSEQ multiplex PCR assay. The paper's processing steps were these. A statistical classification framework was built to diagnose cytomegalovirus status from the catalog of TCR beta chain sequences. The source is immuneACCESS, and TCRdb retained only in-frame sequences with V and J called. Part of the clones is not carried over; for the studies checked, unresolved V genes explain less than half of this, and the remainder is unexplained. The DNA was the basis for D and trimming; V, J and clone size are from that table. The sample profile shows over 200,000 clones; 87% of them were found once. Together, the top ten hold roughly 2% of the sample.

The clonotype comes from a woman aged 18 to 35 in good health and CMV-seropositive. This chain joins TRBV5-4 to TRBJ2-1; TRBD2 fits 8 bases in the junction. Sequencing used PBMCs. The bases are TGTGCCAGCAGCTTGGCTACCAGCGGGGGCGAAAATGAGCAGTTCTTC. Its protein product is CASSLATSGGENEQFF.